Each of the 12 T cell receptor beta chains below was sequenced from the same sample in a study of T-cell reconstitution after alpha-beta-depleted transplantation in children. Preparation of the TCRbeta library used unique molecular identifiers. TCRdb reprocessed the PCR reads via MiXCR and lists one record per CDR3 protein. This table has 70,000 to 95,000 distinct CDR3 sequences, 15% to 19% appearing once. The specimen comprised PBMCs, mostly from graft donor cells, sampled 180 days after TCRalphabeta/CD19-depleted stem cell transplant. The receptors derive from a male patient aged 2 to 9 who had a stem cell transplant for acute lymphoblastic leukemia, so the T cells may come from the graft donor.

The chain has TRBV29-1 and TRBJ1-1; 8 bases match TRBD1. With V trimmed by 6 bases and J by 2 bases, 5 bases remained unmatched. The CDR3 totals 13 residues. CDR1 and CDR2 from the germline V gene are SQVTM and ANQGSEA. The CDR3 protein is CSVGQGLNTEAFF. In DNA, the CDR3 is TGCAGCGTCGGACAGGGCCTAAACACTGAAGCTTTCTTT.

The J gene is TRBJ1-1, the V gene TRBV20-1; maybe TRBD1 (5 bases). Germline V lookup: CDR1 DFQATT, CDR2 SNEGSKA (reference sequence). The CDR3 extends over 13 amino acids. Trimming took 5 bases from V and 4 from J, leaving 14 bases between them. CDR3 nucleotides: TGCAGTGCTTGGGGCCCCGGGGGCACTGAAGCTTTCTTT. Protein sequence: CSAWGPGGTEAFF.

The chain has TRBV7-2 and TRBJ2-5; TRBD1 aligns across 11 bases. CDR1 is SGHTA and CDR2 is FQGNSA in the germline V gene. The length of the CDR3 is 14 residues. After removal of 5 bases from V and 5 bases from J, the junction contained 4 bases not matched to a gene. The CDR3 DNA reads as TGTGCCAGCAGCCGGACAGGGGGCTTGGAGACCCAGTACTTC. Translating it yields CASSRTGGLETQYF. Full variable domain (rest looked up from reference TRBV7-2 and TRBJ2-5): GAGVSQSPSNKVTEKGKDVELRCDPISGHTALYWYRQSLGQGLEFLIYFQGNSAPDKSGLPSDRFSAERTGGSVSTLTIQRTQQEDSAVYLCASSRTGGLETQYFGPGTRLLVL.

The V and J genes are TRBV30 and TRBJ2-7; tentative D call: TRBD2 (6 bases). Trimming pared 1 base from V and 0 bases from J, leaving 10 bases between. CDR1 is GTSNPN, CDR2 SVGIG, per germline (reference sequence). This CDR3 has 14 residues. CDR3: CAWSGGTGSYEQYF. CDR3 sequence (DNA): TGTGCCTGGAGTGGCGGGACCGGCTCCTACGAGCAGTACTTC.

The chain combines TRBV20-1 with TRBJ2-7; TRBD1 aligns across 7 bases. This CDR3 region has 12 residues. Trimming took 6 bases from V and 2 from J; bases not matched to a gene: 4. CDR1 is DFQATT and CDR2 is SNEGSKA in the germline V gene (reference sequence). The CDR3 sequence: CSAPGGPYEQYF. For the CDR3, the DNA is TGCAGTGCGCCAGGGGGTCCCTACGAGCAGTACTTC.

The sample holds many counts of this clonotype. J is TRBJ2-7 and V is TRBV6-5; D is unclear. Trimming stripped 4 bases from V and 2 bases from J, with 9 bases between. The CDR3 sequence is 13 residues long. CDR1 and CDR2 from the germline V gene are MNHEY and SVGAGI. In DNA form, the CDR3 reads TGTGCCAGCAGTTTCGGACCGGCCTACGAGCAGTACTTC. Residues: CASSFGPAYEQYF.

This clonotype has only a few counts. The J gene is TRBJ2-2, the V gene TRBV20-1; perhaps TRBD1 as D (6 bases). CDR3 length: 14 residues. The V end was cut by 3 bases, the J end by 3 bases, with 11 bases between. The V gene's germline CDR1 is DFQATT and CDR2 SNEGSKA (reference sequence). CDR3 nucleotide sequence: TGCAGTGCTAGCCAGGGGACCTACACCGGGGAGCTGTTTTTT. This encodes CSASQGTYTGELFF.

V gene TRBV18 combines with J gene TRBJ2-1, with D maybe TRBD1 (5 bases). Trimming shortened V by 2 bases and J by 0 bases, and 14 bases separated the two germline ends. Germline CDR1 and CDR2: KGHSH and LQKENI. The CDR3 totals 17 residues. In DNA form, the CDR3 reads TGTGCCAGCTCACCAAATTGGGCCGACAGCTCCTACAATGAGCAGTTCTTC. Residues: CASSPNWADSSYNEQFF. The full variable domain, with the rest looked up from reference TRBV18 and TRBJ2-1, is NAGVMQNPRHLVRRRGQEARLRCSPMKGHSHVYWYRQLPEEGLKFMVYLQKENIIDESGMPKERFSAEFPKEGPSILRIQQVVRGDSAAYFCASSPNWADSSYNEQFFGPGTRLTVL.

In its sample, this clonotype was seen a few times. The chain is built from TRBV7-8 and TRBJ2-7; D possibly corresponds to TRBD1 (5 bases). The germline CDR1 and CDR2 sequences are SGHVS and FQNEAQ. The V end lost 4 bases, the J end lost 5 bases, and 12 bases lay between the germline ends. CDR3 length equals 13 residues. CDR3 amino acids: CASSSSRAHEQYF. In DNA form, the CDR3 reads TGTGCCAGCAGCTCATCCAGGGCCCACGAGCAGTACTTC.

In its sample, this clonotype was seen a few times. The chain employs TRBV6-1 and TRBJ2-6, with TRBD2 as a possible D gene (6 bases). V lost 6 bases, J lost 3 bases, and 15 bases lay in between. The CDR3 spans 16 residues. The germline V gene has CDR1 MNHNS and CDR2 SASEGT. In nucleotides, the CDR3 is TGTGCCAGCAGGGTCCGGGGAGGAAGTGGGGCCAACGTCCTGACTTTC. Translation: CASRVRGGSGANVLTF.

This clonotype was counted many times. The rearrangement joins TRBV5-1 to TRBJ1-2; 9 bases match TRBD1. V was clipped by 2 bases and J by 3 bases; unmatched bases: 11. The CDR3 sequence is 17 residues long. Germline V CDR1 and CDR2: SGHRS, YFSETQ. This chain's CDR3 is CASSFGGQGGRDYGYTF. The CDR3 bases are TGCGCCAGCAGCTTTGGGGGACAGGGAGGGAGAGACTATGGCTACACCTTC.

J is TRBJ1-1 and V is TRBV5-1; the D is unclear. The CDR3 spans 14 residues. V gave up 2 bases and J gave up 1 base, with 9 bases separating them. Germline V gives CDR1 SGHRS, CDR2 YFSETQ. CDR3 region: CASSFISRNTEAFF. The CDR3 DNA is TGCGCCAGCAGCTTCATTAGCAGGAACACTGAAGCTTTCTTT.